These T cell receptor beta chains were read from a single sample in a study of blood T cell repertoires in COVID-19. Profiling relied on immunoSEQ multiplex PCR, and the TCRdb table lists in-frame clones only, not all of them. The data show under 350,000 clones, about 89% seen once. Sequencing was performed on peripheral blood. Receptors originate from a man aged 35-49 years with acute or convalescent COVID-19. Each CDR3 is given with its conserved first and last residue. Fields, in order: clone size, D gene, V gene, J gene, CDR3 protein, CDR3 DNA. A D gene is named only where the DNA matches it firmly. Size is stated for part of the rows, as once, few or many counts, or as a class when the clone is expanded.

clone size: -
D gene: -
V gene: TRBV29-1
J gene: TRBJ2-1
CDR3 protein: CSTYSYNEQFF
CDR3 DNA: TGCAGCACCTACTCCTACAATGAGCAGTTCTTC

clone size: -
D gene: TRBD1
V gene: TRBV29-1
J gene: TRBJ1-2
CDR3 protein: CSVGTGQGGYTF
CDR3 DNA: TGCAGCGTTGGGACAGGGCAGGGTGGCTACACCTTC

clone size: -
D gene: -
V gene: TRBV12-3/TRBV12-4
J gene: TRBJ1-1
CDR3 protein: CASSFSSLAAFF
CDR3 DNA: TGTGCCAGCAGTTTCTCCTCATTGGCAGCTTTCTTT

clone size: -
D gene: -
V gene: TRBV18
J gene: TRBJ1-1
CDR3 protein: CASSPRNGGLGSTEAFF
CDR3 DNA: TGTGCCAGCTCACCACGGAACGGGGGGCTAGGGAGCACTGAAGCTTTCTTT

clone size: -
D gene: TRBD2
V gene: TRBV15
J gene: TRBJ2-3
CDR3 protein: CATSSYSGALTDTQYF
CDR3 DNA: TGTGCCACCAGCTCTTATAGCGGGGCCCTCACAGATACGCAGTATTTT

clone size: -
D gene: -
V gene: TRBV19
J gene: TRBJ2-3
CDR3 protein: CASSIGLGTDTQYF
CDR3 DNA: TGTGCCAGTAGTATCGGACTGGGCACAGATACGCAGTATTTT

clone size: -
D gene: -
V gene: TRBV6-1
J gene: TRBJ1-2
CDR3 protein: CASSEAALGTGSYGYTF
CDR3 DNA: TGTGCCAGCAGTGAAGCGGCGTTGGGAACAGGTAGCTATGGCTACACCTTC

clone size: -
D gene: -
V gene: TRBV5-6
J gene: TRBJ2-4
CDR3 protein: CASSLTSAKNIQYF
CDR3 DNA: TGTGCCAGCAGCCTGACATCGGCCAAAAACATTCAGTACTTC

clone size: -
D gene: -
V gene: TRBV7-2
J gene: TRBJ2-7
CDR3 protein: CASRGRGMYEQYF
CDR3 DNA: TGTGCCAGCAGGGGACGGGGGATGTACGAGCAGTACTTC

clone size: once
D gene: TRBD1
V gene: TRBV11-2
J gene: TRBJ2-7
CDR3 protein: CASSLRQGAKEQYF
CDR3 DNA: TGTGCCAGCAGCCTTCGACAGGGGGCGAAAGAGCAGTACTTC

clone size: -
D gene: -
V gene: TRBV11-2
J gene: TRBJ1-1
CDR3 protein: CASSLIHGNTEAFF
CDR3 DNA: TGTGCCAGCAGCTTGATACATGGCAACACTGAAGCTTTCTTT

clone size: -
D gene: -
V gene: TRBV5-1
J gene: TRBJ2-1
CDR3 protein: CASSSLWTGRESSYNEQFF
CDR3 DNA: TGCGCCAGCAGCTCTCTGTGGACAGGGAGGGAATCTTCCTACAATGAGCAGTTCTTC

clone size: -
D gene: -
V gene: TRBV7-2
J gene: TRBJ1-2
CDR3 protein: CASSLHAGGGNYGYTF
CDR3 DNA: TGTGCCAGCAGCTTACACGCCGGCGGGGGAAACTATGGCTACACCTTC

clone size: -
D gene: TRBD2
V gene: TRBV19
J gene: TRBJ2-1
CDR3 protein: CASSPSGRAGSNEQFF
CDR3 DNA: TGTGCCAGTAGTCCCTCGGGGAGGGCGGGGTCCAATGAGCAGTTCTTC

clone size: once
D gene: TRBD2
V gene: TRBV5-1
J gene: TRBJ2-1
CDR3 protein: CASSLAFGEGQFF
CDR3 DNA: TGCGCCAGCAGCTTGGCTTTTGGGGAGGGGCAGTTCTTC

clone size: -
D gene: -
V gene: TRBV5-1
J gene: TRBJ1-2
CDR3 protein: CASTWGGTLGGYTF
CDR3 DNA: TGCGCCAGCACCTGGGGGGGGACCCTCGGGGGCTACACCTTC

clone size: -
D gene: TRBD1
V gene: TRBV4-1
J gene: TRBJ1-2
CDR3 protein: CASSLATGTNNYGYTF
CDR3 DNA: TGCGCCAGCAGCCTAGCGACAGGGACAAATAACTATGGCTACACCTTC

clone size: -
D gene: -
V gene: TRBV11-2
J gene: TRBJ1-1
CDR3 protein: CASSLHQGNTEAFF
CDR3 DNA: TGTGCCAGCAGCTTACATCAGGGGAACACTGAAGCTTTCTTT

clone size: -
D gene: -
V gene: TRBV6-5
J gene: TRBJ2-7
CDR3 protein: CASSRTSRSYEQYF
CDR3 DNA: TGTGCCAGCAGTCGGACTTCCCGCTCCTACGAGCAGTACTTC

clone size: -
D gene: -
V gene: TRBV2
J gene: TRBJ2-2
CDR3 protein: CASRLAGNTGELFF
CDR3 DNA: TGTGCCAGCAGGCTCGCGGGGAACACCGGGGAGCTGTTTTTT

clone size: -
D gene: -
V gene: TRBV28
J gene: TRBJ1-1
CDR3 protein: CASSPEYTEAFF
CDR3 DNA: TGTGCCAGCAGTCCGGAGTACACTGAAGCTTTCTTT

clone size: -
D gene: -
V gene: TRBV5-1
J gene: TRBJ2-7
CDR3 protein: CASSLVGTSYEQYF
CDR3 DNA: TGCGCCAGCAGCTTGGTGGGCACCTCCTACGAGCAGTACTTC

clone size: -
D gene: TRBD1
V gene: TRBV2
J gene: TRBJ1-2
CDR3 protein: CASSEQGARVWGYTF
CDR3 DNA: TGTGCCAGCAGTGAACAGGGGGCTAGGGTGTGGGGCTACACCTTC

clone size: -
D gene: -
V gene: TRBV5-1
J gene: TRBJ2-1
CDR3 protein: CASSLGDSYNEQFF
CDR3 DNA: TGCGCCAGCAGCCTGGGGGACTCGTACAATGAGCAGTTCTTC

clone size: -
D gene: -
V gene: TRBV4-1
J gene: TRBJ1-2
CDR3 protein: CASSQDTRGRHGYTF
CDR3 DNA: TGCGCCAGCAGCCAAGATACACGGGGGAGGCATGGCTACACCTTC

clone size: few
D gene: TRBD1
V gene: TRBV2
J gene: TRBJ2-6
CDR3 protein: CASYRGAGANVLTF
CDR3 DNA: TGTGCCAGCTACAGGGGAGCTGGGGCCAACGTCCTGACTTTC

clone size: -
D gene: -
V gene: TRBV2
J gene: TRBJ2-2
CDR3 protein: CASSPYRDTGELFF
CDR3 DNA: TGTGCCAGCAGTCCGTACAGGGACACCGGGGAGCTGTTTTTT

clone size: -
D gene: TRBD2
V gene: TRBV19
J gene: TRBJ2-2
CDR3 protein: CASSTLGREITGELFF
CDR3 DNA: TGTGCCAGTAGTACCCTGGGGAGGGAAATTACCGGGGAGCTGTTTTTT

clone size: -
D gene: -
V gene: TRBV2
J gene: TRBJ1-2
CDR3 protein: CASPEKGYGYTF
CDR3 DNA: TGTGCCAGCCCGGAGAAGGGGTATGGCTACACCTTC

clone size: few
D gene: TRBD1
V gene: TRBV2
J gene: TRBJ1-2
CDR3 protein: CASSEWGQGAGGYTF
CDR3 DNA: TGTGCCAGCAGTGAATGGGGACAGGGGGCAGGAGGCTACACCTTC

clone size: -
D gene: TRBD2
V gene: TRBV4-2
J gene: TRBJ2-7
CDR3 protein: CASSQDAGGPYEQYF
CDR3 DNA: TGTGCCAGCAGCCAAGATGCGGGGGGGCCCTACGAGCAGTACTTC

clone size: -
D gene: -
V gene: TRBV3-1/TRBV3-2
J gene: TRBJ1-2
CDR3 protein: CASSFLSGGYTF
CDR3 DNA: TGTGCCAGCAGCTTCCTATCGGGAGGCTACACCTTC

clone size: -
D gene: TRBD1
V gene: TRBV6-6
J gene: TRBJ1-4
CDR3 protein: CASRPTGVGEKLFF
CDR3 DNA: TGTGCCAGCAGGCCTACAGGGGTTGGAGAAAAACTGTTTTTT

clone size: once
D gene: -
V gene: TRBV7-2
J gene: TRBJ2-5
CDR3 protein: CASSETAGMGETQYF
CDR3 DNA: TGTGCCAGCAGTGAAACCGCAGGGATGGGTGAGACCCAGTACTTC

clone size: few
D gene: TRBD2
V gene: TRBV5-1
J gene: TRBJ2-7
CDR3 protein: CASSPERGPYEQYF
CDR3 DNA: TGCGCCAGCAGCCCCGAGCGGGGCCCCTACGAGCAGTACTTC

clone size: -
D gene: TRBD2
V gene: TRBV4-1
J gene: TRBJ2-1
CDR3 protein: CASSQGEGSNEQFF
CDR3 DNA: TGCGCCAGCAGCCAAGGGGAGGGATCCAATGAGCAGTTCTTC

clone size: -
D gene: TRBD1
V gene: TRBV5-4
J gene: TRBJ1-1
CDR3 protein: CASSSQRTGLNTEAFF
CDR3 DNA: TGTGCCAGCAGCTCTCAGAGGACAGGTCTTAACACTGAAGCTTTCTTT

clone size: -
D gene: -
V gene: TRBV6-6
J gene: TRBJ1-1
CDR3 protein: CASSLTANTEAFF
CDR3 DNA: TGTGCCAGCAGTTTGACAGCGAACACTGAAGCTTTCTTT

clone size: -
D gene: -
V gene: TRBV7-2
J gene: TRBJ1-1
CDR3 protein: CASSQTGTYTEAFF
CDR3 DNA: TGTGCCAGCAGCCAAACTGGGACATACACTGAAGCTTTCTTT

clone size: -
D gene: TRBD2
V gene: TRBV2
J gene: TRBJ2-1
CDR3 protein: CASRIAGASYNEQFF
CDR3 DNA: TGTGCCAGCAGGATAGCGGGGGCCTCCTACAATGAGCAGTTCTTC

clone size: -
D gene: -
V gene: TRBV4-1
J gene: TRBJ1-2
CDR3 protein: CASSQVKLDGRGVGYTF
CDR3 DNA: TGCGCCAGCAGCCAAGTCAAGTTAGACGGCAGGGGAGTTGGCTACACCTTC

clone size: -
D gene: TRBD1
V gene: TRBV29-1
J gene: TRBJ1-2
CDR3 protein: CSVAKQGAGYTF
CDR3 DNA: TGCAGCGTTGCTAAACAGGGGGCTGGCTACACCTTC

clone size: -
D gene: -
V gene: TRBV5-1
J gene: TRBJ2-7
CDR3 protein: CASSPGEPFEQYF
CDR3 DNA: TGCGCCAGCAGCCCGGGAGAGCCCTTCGAGCAGTACTTC

clone size: -
D gene: -
V gene: TRBV5-4
J gene: TRBJ2-5
CDR3 protein: CASSPRPGEETQYF
CDR3 DNA: TGTGCCAGCAGCCCACGTCCGGGGGAAGAGACCCAGTACTTC

clone size: -
D gene: -
V gene: TRBV11-2
J gene: TRBJ2-1
CDR3 protein: CASSLGRGRVYNEQFF
CDR3 DNA: TGTGCCAGCAGCTTGGGCAGGGGACGGGTCTACAATGAGCAGTTCTTC

clone size: -
D gene: -
V gene: TRBV11-1
J gene: TRBJ2-5
CDR3 protein: CASSAGYQETQYF
CDR3 DNA: TGTGCCTCCTCCGCGGGATACCAAGAGACCCAGTACTTC

clone size: -
D gene: -
V gene: TRBV11-2
J gene: TRBJ1-2
CDR3 protein: CASSLDLVSNYGYTF
CDR3 DNA: TGTGCCAGCAGCTTAGATCTTGTTAGCAATTATGGCTACACCTTC

clone size: -
D gene: TRBD1
V gene: TRBV5-1
J gene: TRBJ1-5
CDR3 protein: CASSLQGGSNQPQHF
CDR3 DNA: TGCGCCAGCAGCTTGCAGGGGGGAAGCAATCAGCCCCAGCATTTT

clone size: -
D gene: TRBD1
V gene: TRBV6-5
J gene: TRBJ2-7
CDR3 protein: CASSYAGQAYEQYF
CDR3 DNA: TGTGCCAGCAGTTACGCCGGACAGGCCTACGAGCAGTACTTC

clone size: -
D gene: TRBD2
V gene: TRBV5-1
J gene: TRBJ2-2
CDR3 protein: CASKRSSGVTGELFF
CDR3 DNA: TGCGCCAGCAAACGATCTAGCGGAGTCACCGGGGAGCTGTTTTTT

clone size: -
D gene: -
V gene: TRBV29-1
J gene: TRBJ2-7
CDR3 protein: CSVQTRGDEEQYF
CDR3 DNA: TGCAGCGTTCAGACCCGGGGAGATGAAGAGCAGTACTTC

clone size: -
D gene: -
V gene: TRBV5-8
J gene: TRBJ1-1
CDR3 protein: CASSPLGRGTTEAFF
CDR3 DNA: TGTGCCAGCAGCCCGCTTGGCAGGGGTACCACTGAAGCTTTCTTT

clone size: -
D gene: -
V gene: TRBV3-1/TRBV3-2
J gene: TRBJ2-2
CDR3 protein: CASSQGFGTTVGELFF
CDR3 DNA: TGTGCCAGCAGCCAAGGATTCGGGACAACAGTCGGGGAGCTGTTTTTT

clone size: -
D gene: TRBD1
V gene: TRBV15
J gene: TRBJ2-3
CDR3 protein: CATSRDLRGQALSSDTQYF
CDR3 DNA: TGTGCCACCAGCAGAGATTTAAGGGGACAGGCGCTGAGTTCAGATACGCAGTATTTT

clone size: -
D gene: -
V gene: TRBV6-5
J gene: TRBJ2-7
CDR3 protein: CASCRLPPYEQYF
CDR3 DNA: TGTGCCAGCTGTCGTCTACCTCCCTACGAGCAGTACTTC

clone size: -
D gene: -
V gene: TRBV6-5
J gene: TRBJ2-3
CDR3 protein: CASSPRADTQYF
CDR3 DNA: TGTGCCAGCAGTCCTCGCGCAGATACGCAGTATTTT

clone size: few
D gene: TRBD1
V gene: TRBV6-2/TRBV6-3
J gene: TRBJ2-7
CDR3 protein: CASSSPRQGTYEQYF
CDR3 DNA: TGTGCCAGCAGTTCCCCCCGACAGGGTACCTACGAGCAGTACTTC